One sample yielded the 27 T cell receptor beta chains listed below, sequenced in a study of shared clonotypes between healthy human individuals. Generated by immunoSEQ multiplex PCR, the TCRdb table keeps only in-frame clones and is missing some. The sample lists 450,000 to 500,000 clones, 60% to 80% occurring once. Sequencing used PBMCs. These receptors came from a woman aged 40 to 50 in good health. Some clones in this sample may be carry-over from other donors' samples.

The gene calls are TRBV27 and TRBJ1-1, with no clear D. From germline, CDR1 is MNHEY and CDR2 SMNVEV (reference sequence). V was pared by 5 bases and J by 0 bases, with 7 bases between. This CDR3 region has 13 residues. DNA of the CDR3: TGTGCCAGCAGTGGACTTGTGAACACTGAAGCTTTCTTT. Translating it yields CASSGLVNTEAFF.

A note on this clone: A far bigger clonotype differs at one base, so this is likely a read error. J is TRBJ2-5 and V is TRBV30, with D hard to call. The tail of the sequence fits TRBJ2-7 better, so the J call may be wrong. Germline CDR1 and CDR2: GTSNPN and SVGIG (reference sequence). The CDR3 spans 12 residues. The CDR3 reads CAWSRMGYEQYF. The CDR3 DNA is TGTGCCTGGAGTAGGATGGGATACGAGCAGTACTTC.

This clone was counted between two and nine times. Mismatch with germline at one junction end may stem from a read error. This chain links TRBV30 with TRBJ1-1; D gene unclear. Germline CDR1 is GTSNPN and CDR2 is SVGIG (reference sequence). This CDR3 has 13 amino acids. CDR3 sequence (DNA): TGTGCCTCAAGACACCCCCGGAACACCGAAGCTTTCTTT. As protein: CASRHPRNTEAFF.

The gene calls are TRBV30 and TRBJ1-5; 7 bases are a match to TRBD1. This CDR3 has 14 amino acids. V was pared by 2 bases and J by 6 bases, with 7 bases of the junction left unmatched. CDR1 and CDR2 from the germline V gene are GTSNPN and SVGIG (reference sequence). The CDR3 nucleotides read TGTGCCTGGAGTAAAGACAGGGTGGGTCAGCCCCAGCATTTT. Translating gives CAWSKDRVGQPQHF. The full variable domain, its missing parts supplied by reference TRBV30 and TRBJ1-5, is SQTIHQWPATLVQPVGSPLSLECTVEGTSNPNLYWYRQAAGRGLQLLFYSVGIGQISSEVPQNLSASRPQDRQFILSSKKLLLSDSGFYLCAWSKDRVGQPQHFGDGTRLSIL.

This chain connects TRBV30 to TRBJ2-3; D may be TRBD2 (6 bases). The germline V gene has CDR1 GTSNPN and CDR2 SVGIG (reference sequence). There are 15 residues in the CDR3. The ends were cut back, 3 bases at V and 4 bases at J, with 17 bases in the middle. CDR3 residues: CAWSGGSSESDTQYF. The CDR3 DNA reads as TGTGCCTGGAGCGGGGGATCTAGCGAATCAGATACGCAGTATTTT. Full variable domain (remainder filled in from reference TRBV30 and TRBJ2-3): SQTIHQWPATLVQPVGSPLSLECTVEGTSNPNLYWYRQAAGRGLQLLFYSVGIGQISSEVPQNLSASRPQDRQFILSSKKLLLSDSGFYLCAWSGGSSESDTQYFGPGTRLTVL.

The chain is built from TRBV7-2 and TRBJ1-2; TRBD1 might be the D (5 bases). Germline V lookup: CDR1 SGHTA, CDR2 FQGNSA. CDR3 length: 16 amino acids. Trimming pared 5 bases from V and 2 bases from J, leaving 18 bases between. The CDR3 DNA sequence: TGTGCCAGCAGCCCTTACGGAGGGGCGGACAACTATGGCTACACCTTC. Translating gives CASSPYGGADNYGYTF.

Regarding this clone: Likely a read error: the CDR3 ends without its conserved phenylalanine or tryptophan. V gene TRBV5-6 combines with J gene TRBJ2-7, with TRBD2 matching over 10 bases. V lost 5 bases, J lost 2 bases, and 7 bases stayed unmatched. Germline V gives CDR1 SGHDT, CDR2 YYEEEE. The CDR3 contains 15 residues. The DNA of the CDR3 is TGTGCCAGCAGACACCTTAGCGGGAGGACCTACGAGCAGTACCTC. Translating gives CASRHLSGRTYEQYL.

This chain joins TRBV15 and TRBJ1-1; TRBD1 might be the D (5 bases). Trimming stripped 1 base from V and 7 bases from J, with 22 bases between. Germline V CDR1 and CDR2: LNHNV, YYDKDF (reference sequence). The CDR3 totals 17 residues. CDR3 amino acids: CATSRALAGPGSGEAFF. For the CDR3, the DNA is TGTGCCACCAGCAGAGCTCTTGCAGGGCCCGGATCAGGTGAAGCTTTCTTT.

This clone has more than one count but fewer than ten. This sequence joins TRBV7-8 and TRBJ2-7, with a weak D call TRBD1 (6 bases). CDR3 length: 16 residues. Deletions cut 0 bases from V and 1 base from J, with 13 bases between. Germline CDR1 and CDR2: SGHVS and FQNEAQ. This chain's CDR3 is CASSLALSGDSYEQYF. CDR3 coding DNA: TGTGCCAGCAGCTTAGCGTTGTCAGGGGATTCCTACGAGCAGTACTTC.

The J gene is TRBJ1-2, the V gene TRBV28; possible D gene TRBD1, 6 bases. The ends were cut back, 8 bases at V and 3 bases at J, with 19 bases in the middle. The CDR3 is made up of 15 amino acids. Germline CDR1 reads MDHEN; CDR2 reads SYDVKM. CDR3 in DNA: TGTGCCAGCTCCAGGGTTGACAGGATGGACTATGGCTACACCTTC. Encoded protein: CASSRVDRMDYGYTF.

In the case of this clone: A far larger clone differs by one base, so this is likely a read error. V gene TRBV5-4 combines with J gene TRBJ1-1, with TRBD1 matching over 9 bases. From germline, CDR1 is SGHNT and CDR2 YYREEE (reference sequence). This CDR3 is 16 amino acids long. The CDR3 sequence: CASSLGTGVEDTGAFF. DNA for the CDR3: TGTGCCAGCAGCTTGGGGACAGGGGTTGAGGACACTGGAGCTTTCTTT.

Only a few counts were recorded for this clone. The CDR3 loop is CASSFYGGIYEQYF. CDR3 bases: TGTGCCAGCAGCTTCTATGGCGGGATATACGAGCAGTACTTC. The rearrangement uses TRBV5-6 and TRBJ2-5; a weak D match, TRBD2 (6 bases). Matching the DNA end better, TRBJ2-7 makes the J call doubtful. Germline V gives CDR1 SGHDT, CDR2 YYEEEE. CDR3 length equals 14 residues.

The chain joins TRBV5-1 to TRBJ2-3, with D perhaps TRBD2 (6 bases). Germline CDR1 and CDR2: SGHRS and YFSETQ. Trimming left V 0 bases short and J 3 bases short, with 11 bases between. The CDR3 has 15 amino acids. This CDR3 reads CASSLAPSATDTQYF. The CDR3 region has the DNA TGCGCCAGCAGCTTGGCTCCTAGCGCAACAGATACGCAGTATTTT.

This chain links TRBV25-1 with TRBJ2-5; D might be TRBD2 (6 bases). The assigned J gene may be wrong: the sequence end matches TRBJ2-7 better. CDR1 MGHDK and CDR2 SYGVNS come from the germline V gene. This CDR3 comprises 17 residues. CDR3 DNA: TGTGCCAGCAGTGACCCTAAACCGGGACTCGACTTTGACGAGCAGTACTTC. Translating gives CASSDPKPGLDFDEQYF.

The chain carries TRBV28 and TRBJ2-7; 7 bases agree with TRBD2. Germline V gene sequence: CDR1 MDHEN, CDR2 SYDVKM. The CDR3 runs to 17 residues. J was trimmed by 0 bases and V by 6 bases; bases with no gene match: 14. The CDR3 protein is CASRTLLGLADSYEQYF. Here the CDR3 DNA reads TGTGCCAGCAGGACATTATTGGGGCTAGCGGACTCCTACGAGCAGTACTTC.

Comments on this clone: This likely reflects a read error, since a far larger clone is one base away. It is likely a read error, because the conserved phenylalanine at the end of the CDR3 is missing. The genes are TRBV6-6 and TRBJ2-7; 10 nucleotides align to TRBD2. Germline loops: CDR1 MNHNY, CDR2 SVGAGI (reference sequence). V shed 2 bases and J 0 bases; nucleotides not matched to a gene: 4. This CDR3 region has 16 residues. The CDR3 sequence: CASSYTASGSSYEQYL. The CDR3 region has the DNA TGTGCCAGCAGTTACACGGCTAGCGGGAGCTCCTACGAGCAGTACCTC.

The chain links TRBV2 to TRBJ2-5, with D unresolved. In germline, CDR1 is SNHLY, CDR2 FYNNEI. The germline V and J ends were trimmed by 3 bases and 5 bases, with 7 bases remaining between them. This CDR3 spans 12 amino acids. The CDR3 here is CASSDSYETQYF. For the CDR3, the DNA is TGTGCCAGCAGTGACAGCTATGAGACCCAGTACTTC.

This chain uses TRBV27 with TRBJ2-7; 8 nucleotides agree with TRBD1. V lost 5 bases, J lost 7 bases, and 10 bases stayed unmatched. The CDR3 is made up of 14 amino acids. Germline CDR1 is MNHEY and CDR2 is SMNVEV (reference sequence). The DNA of the CDR3 is TGTGCCAGCAGTGGGGACAGGACCCACAGGGAGCAGTACTTC. Encoded protein: CASSGDRTHREQYF.

The chain joins TRBV7-8 to TRBJ2-1; D is ambiguous. V dropped 6 bases and J dropped 4 bases, with 7 bases sitting between them. The germline CDR1 and CDR2 sequences are SGHVS and FQNEAQ. The CDR3 is 12 residues long. The CDR3 sequence: CASSGGYNEQFF. The CDR3 DNA reads as TGTGCCAGCAGTGGCGGTTACAATGAGCAGTTCTTC. The full variable domain, completed using reference TRBV7-8 and TRBJ2-1, is GAGVSQSPRYKVAKRGQDVALRCDPISGHVSLFWYQQALGQGPEFLTYFQNEAQLDKSGLPSDRFFAERPEGSVSTLKIQRTQQEDSAVYLCASSGGYNEQFFGPGTRLTVL.

There are a few counts of this clone. The chain recombines TRBV18 with TRBJ1-1; 7 bases fit TRBD1. The CDR3 extends over 13 amino acids. The germline CDR1 and CDR2 sequences are KGHSH and LQKENI. The junction had 2 bases not matched to a gene; V was cut back by 2 bases and J by 5 bases. The CDR3, as DNA: TGTGCCAGCTCACCAAACAGGGGTACTGAAGCTTTCTTT. It yields the protein CASSPNRGTEAFF.

The sample holds one count of this clone. The chain carries TRBV15 and TRBJ2-7; 7 bases agree with TRBD1. V gave up 5 bases and J gave up 6 bases; unmatched junction bases: 7. Looked up from germline, CDR1 is LNHNV and CDR2 is YYDKDF (reference sequence). CDR3 length equals 13 residues. The CDR3, as DNA: TGTGCCACCAGCCCGACAGGGTCTATCGAGCAGTACTTC. Protein sequence: CATSPTGSIEQYF.

This chain uses TRBV5-1 with TRBJ2-7, with D possibly being TRBD2 (5 bases). Germline CDR1 SGHRS, CDR2 YFSETQ. Trimming left V 0 bases short and J 7 bases short, with 11 bases between. The length of the CDR3 is 13 residues. The CDR3: CASSLVVGSEQYF. CDR3 nucleotides: TGCGCCAGCAGCTTGGTGGTAGGGAGTGAGCAGTACTTC. The full variable domain, rest sourced from reference TRBV5-1 and TRBJ2-7, is KAGVTQTPRYLIKTRGQQVTLSCSPISGHRSVSWYQQTPGQGLQFLFEYFSETQRNKGNFPGRFSGRQFSNSRSEMNVSTLELGDSALYLCASSLVVGSEQYFGPGTRLTVT.

Comment on this clone: A much larger clone lies a single base off, so this may be a read error. The CDR3 region is CASSLDTGELFF. CDR3 nucleotides: TGTGCCAGCAGTTTGGACACCGGGGAGCTGTTTTTT. The V call is TRBV6-6, the J call TRBJ2-2; D unclear. V lost 4 bases to trimming and J lost 3 bases, with 3 bases between them. Germline V gives CDR1 MNHNY, CDR2 SVGAGI (reference sequence). This CDR3 is 12 amino acids long.

This clone was observed a single time. V gene TRBV7-2 combines with J gene TRBJ1-1; no clear D. The germline V and J ends were trimmed by 7 bases and 3 bases, with 12 bases remaining between them. Germline CDR1 reads SGHTA; CDR2 reads FQGNSA. This CDR3 region has 13 residues. CDR3 sequence (DNA): TGTGCCAGCACCATCCGGGCGGACACTGAAGCTTTCTTT. The encoded protein is CASTIRADTEAFF. Complete variable domain (other parts from reference TRBV7-2 and TRBJ1-1): GAGVSQSPSNKVTEKGKDVELRCDPISGHTALYWYRQSLGQGLEFLIYFQGNSAPDKSGLPSDRFSAERTGGSVSTLTIQRTQQEDSAVYLCASTIRADTEAFFGQGTRLTVV.

Regarding this clone: Since the CDR3 does not end with the conserved phenylalanine or tryptophan, this likely comes from a read error. The DNA is left out, because the CDR3 cannot be placed on it with certainty; the CDR3 is given as TCRdb lists it. V is TRBV5-3 and J is TRBJ2-7; the table gives TRBD2 as D, unverified against the DNA. TRBV5-3 is an open reading frame, and its role is uncertain. Counting both end residues, the CDR3 totals 10 amino acids. CDR3 loop: CARSFGLGRI.

This chain connects TRBV19 to TRBJ1-5; 9 bases map to TRBD1. CDR3 length equals 15 residues. Germline V lookup: CDR1 LNHDA, CDR2 SQIVND (reference sequence). Trimming at V came to 5 bases and at J to 6 bases, leaving 8 bases not matched to a gene. CDR3 loop: CASSFTGGSGQPQHF. DNA of the CDR3: TGTGCCAGTAGTTTCACAGGGGGCTCCGGTCAGCCCCAGCATTTT.

The chain recombines TRBV5-1 with TRBJ2-1; 16 bases align to TRBD2. Germline V lookup: CDR1 SGHRS, CDR2 YFSETQ. The ends lost 6 bases at V and 9 bases at J; junction bases unmatched: 6. The CDR3 length is 15 residues. The CDR3 DNA reads as TGCGCCAGCAACCCGGGACTAGCGGGAGGGGGTGAGCAGTTCTTC. Protein: CASNPGLAGGGEQFF.